This T cell receptor (beta chain) was recovered during a study of Ad26.COV2.S vaccination and SARS-CoV-2 variants. For the study at large: Ad26.COV2.S arm of COV1001 included the donor.

The CDR3 is 15 amino acids. CDR1 is LGHDT, CDR2 YNNKEL, per germline (reference sequence). V lost 4 bases and J lost 4; bases outside the gene matches: 6. Points on this clone: The antigen remains unidentified.

Profiling relied on immunoSEQ multiplex PCR, and the TCRdb table lists in-frame clones only, not all of them. The data show some 340,000 clones, 86% seen once. Study outcomes and limitations: The analyses of TCR breadth and depth may have understated the size of total T cell responses.

Treatment given: roughly 20 received Ad26.COV2.S at low or high dose, single or two shots; about 5 received placebo; per-sample allocation not given. Day 63 after the first injection of vaccine or placebo was the sampling time. The receptor was isolated from a person between 18 and 65 years old who received the Ad26.COV2.S COVID-19 vaccine or a placebo. The rearrangement uses TRBV3-1 (or the pseudogene TRBV3-2) and TRBJ2-3; 9 nucleotides agree with TRBD1. Sample: peripheral blood, taken in a trial of Ad26.COV2.S vaccine versus placebo. The CDR3 loop is CASSRRGQGSDTQYF. CDR3 nucleotides: TGTGCCAGCAGCCGACGCGGACAGGGGTCAGATACGCAGTATTTT.